Given below is one T cell receptor (beta chain) in context. The target antigen is unknown. The source of the sample is a study of T cell repertoires in cytomegalovirus infection. Whole-study context: Newly reported HLA-C-restricted and thoroughly characterized HLA-B-restricted CMV epitopes were employed. CMV infection and matching HLA type were both indicated by public TCR beta signatures. Study-wide points: Accumulated public TCR beta family frequency recognized individuals carrying CMV together with the relevant HLA. Across the ex vivo response, the dominant clonotypes were HLA-C-restricted CMV-specific TCR beta clonotypes.

CDR3 length equals 14 residues. Germline V gene data show CDR1 as MNHEY and CDR2 as SVGEGT. With V trimmed by 7 bases and J by 5 bases, 10 bases remained unmatched. TCRdb re-called the reads with MiXCR, one entry per CDR3 protein. This sample carries 900,000 to 950,000 distinct CDR3 sequences, approximately 31% of them seen once, and the ten largest clones take about 14%. Here the sequenced sample was cultured CD8+ T cells from PBMCs, taken from culture after CMV antigen stimulation. V and J are TRBV6-2 or TRBV6-3 and TRBJ1-1; 7 positions match TRBD1. This clonotype was sampled from a human donor in good health (CMV status not recorded). Some clones in this sample may be carry-over from other donors' samples. Here the CDR3 DNA reads TGTGCCAGCACCGACAGGGACTCCGGGACTGAAGCTTTCTTT. Residues: CASTDRDSGTEAFF.